The present TCR beta chain was sequenced within a study of response to subunit inactivated influenza vaccine. TCRdb processed the RT-PCR reads anew with MiXCR; each CDR3 protein has one entry. This table holds just over 300,000 distinct CDR3 sequences, around 22% found once. The V gene lost 0 bases and the J gene lost 7 bases, with 12 bases spanning the gap. The germline gives CDR1 LGHNA, CDR2 YSLEER. CDR3 size: 15 residues. The clonotype originates from a man aged 45 to 75 who received an inactivated influenza vaccine. Sequences were derived from PBMCs from blood, sampled less than 22 months after vaccination. The V gene is TRBV4-3, the J gene TRBJ1-4; D is uncertain. CDR3 sequence (DNA): TGCGCCAGCAGCCAAGATCGGGGTCTTGGTGAAAAACTGTTTTTT. It codes for CASSQDRGLGEKLFF.